This note documents a single T cell receptor (beta chain) sequence. Its antigen target is currently unknown. The input lacks base qualities; no much larger clone sits a single base away. As encoded in the germline V gene (reference sequence), CDR1 is SGHAT while CDR2 is FQDESV. Measured from the cysteine to the phenylalanine, the CDR3 is 17 residues long. The kept DNA is CDR3 alone, 51 bases in frame from the first base. After removal of 0 bases from V and 5 bases from J, the junction retains 11 bases not matched to a gene. TCRbeta CDR3 regions were amplified from genomic DNA using the immunoSEQ Assay, a bias-controlled multiplex PCR. Under the source paper's analysis protocol: The number of nucleated cells in each sample was estimated from the amplification of reference gene primers within the assay. To quantify the absolute abundance of each unique TCRbeta CDR3 rearrangement, sequence reads were collapsed and filtered. For each sample, productive Simpson clonality was calculated as the square root of Simpson's diversity index over productive rearrangements. TCRdb mirrors the immuneACCESS table, restricted to in-frame sequences. Some clones are absent from its copies; in checked studies, under half trace to an unresolved V gene, and the reason for the others is unknown. V and J calls and clone size follow that table, whereas D and trimming were derived from the DNA. For this sample there are 250,000 to 350,000 clones; over 75% appear just once. The ten largest account for about 5% of the sample.

These data are taken from a study of blood T cell repertoires in COVID-19 (TCRdb year 2020). Background for the entire study: The collaborator samples originated in the United States, Italy and Spain and spanned the acute and convalescent phases of COVID-19. The material from the prospective study consisted of cDNA or gDNA derived from T cells, B-cell-depleted T cells, or PBMCs. Subjects who had been exposed to COVID-19, were actively infected with it, or had recovered from it provided the deeply sampled blood TCRbeta repertoires that made up the dataset. The repertoires were released in a freely available public database intended as a resource for research on the immune response to SARS-CoV-2. The samples were drawn from the first 160 participants of the ongoing ImmuneRACE study and from 1,254 subjects provided by 6 global collaborators. Nearly every sample came with metadata listing a de-identified subject ID, COVID-19 status, age in years and sex. Where available, HLA class I and class II types were obtained from metadata supplied by the sample provider rather than from assay-based typing. General findings and caveats noted by the study authors: Clinical and demographic metadata were provided uncurated, with the amount varying by source and participant.

Participants in the prospective study were enrolled through a virtual design, were aged 18 to 89 years, and lived in approximately 24 United States geographic areas. In the prospective study, participants were assigned to cohorts based on the clinical history participants reported in a screening survey and a study questionnaire. ImmuneRACE Cohort 3 recovered participants were defined by two consecutive negative NP/OP PCR tests, healthcare professional clearance, or symptom resolution. Mobile phlebotomists in the prospective study collected whole blood, serum and a nasopharyngeal or oropharyngeal swab from every participant. Over a roughly 2-month period, participants in the prospective study had the option of providing additional blood draws and questionnaires. Before DNA extraction, blood samples from the prospective study were shipped at room temperature or frozen.

Sequencing was performed on PBMCs or T cells enriched from blood (not recorded which). Recombination joined TRBV11-1 with TRBJ2-7, and 9 junction bases match TRBD1. The sequence was obtained from a woman in her twenties or thirties who had recovered from COVID-19. In nucleotides, the sequence is TGTGCCAGCAGCTTAGCGGCCCAGGGACAGGGTTCCCACGAGCAGTACTTC. This gives the protein CASSLAAQGQGSHEQYF.